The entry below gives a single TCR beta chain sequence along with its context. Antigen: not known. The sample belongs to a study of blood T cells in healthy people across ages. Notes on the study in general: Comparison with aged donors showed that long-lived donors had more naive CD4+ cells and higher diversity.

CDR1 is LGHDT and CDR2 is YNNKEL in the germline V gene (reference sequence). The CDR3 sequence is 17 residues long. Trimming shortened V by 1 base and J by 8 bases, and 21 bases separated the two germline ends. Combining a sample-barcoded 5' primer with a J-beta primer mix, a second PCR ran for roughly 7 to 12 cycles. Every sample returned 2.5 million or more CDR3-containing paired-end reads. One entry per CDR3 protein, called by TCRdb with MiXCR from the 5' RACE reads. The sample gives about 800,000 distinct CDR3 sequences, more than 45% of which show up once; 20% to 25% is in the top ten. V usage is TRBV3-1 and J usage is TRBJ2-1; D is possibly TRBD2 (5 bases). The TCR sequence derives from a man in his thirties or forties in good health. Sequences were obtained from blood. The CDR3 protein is CASSQVPAGDPIYEQFF. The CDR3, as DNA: TGTGCCAGCAGCCAAGTACCTGCGGGCGACCCCATTTATGAGCAGTTCTTC.